This TCR beta chain emerged from a study of blood T cell repertoires in COVID-19. Study information: PBMCs, B-cell-depleted T cells, or T cells provided the cDNA or gDNA that made up the material.

Data came from immunoSEQ multiplex PCR; TCRdb stores just in-frame clones and leaves some out. The sample lists a few hundred thousand clones; approximately 92% were seen once. A Seattle source enrolled patients during active infection and followed them longitudinally. There are 14 residues in the CDR3. Germline V lookup: CDR1 SNHLY, CDR2 FYNNEI. Trimming removed 2 bases from V and 7 bases from J; junction bases left unmatched: 6. This chain connects TRBV2 to TRBJ2-7, with TRBD2 matching 9 bases. The specimen sequenced was peripheral blood. The sequence derives from a person under 35 with COVID-19, enrolled during active disease. This CDR3 is CASSEHGGRAEQYF. The CDR3 coding sequence is TGTGCCAGCAGTGAACACGGCGGGAGGGCAGAGCAGTACTTC.